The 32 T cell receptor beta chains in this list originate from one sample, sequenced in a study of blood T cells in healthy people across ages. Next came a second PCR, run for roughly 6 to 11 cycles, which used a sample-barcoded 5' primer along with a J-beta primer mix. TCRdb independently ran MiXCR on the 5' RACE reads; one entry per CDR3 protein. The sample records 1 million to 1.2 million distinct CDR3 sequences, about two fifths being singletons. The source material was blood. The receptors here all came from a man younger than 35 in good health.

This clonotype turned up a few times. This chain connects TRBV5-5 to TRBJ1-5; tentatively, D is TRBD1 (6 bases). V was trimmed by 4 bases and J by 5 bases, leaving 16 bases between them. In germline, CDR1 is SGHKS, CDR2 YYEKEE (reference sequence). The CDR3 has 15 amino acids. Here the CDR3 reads CASSGNPGGDQPQHF. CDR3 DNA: TGTGCCAGCAGCGGAAACCCTGGGGGCGATCAGCCCCAGCATTTT.

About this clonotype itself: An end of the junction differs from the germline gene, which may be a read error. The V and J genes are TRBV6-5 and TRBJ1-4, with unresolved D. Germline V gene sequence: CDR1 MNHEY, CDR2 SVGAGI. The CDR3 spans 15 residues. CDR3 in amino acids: CASSYGGGVGEKLFF. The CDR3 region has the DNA TGTGCTAGCAGTTACGGTGGTGGTGTGGGGGAAAAACTGTTTTTT.

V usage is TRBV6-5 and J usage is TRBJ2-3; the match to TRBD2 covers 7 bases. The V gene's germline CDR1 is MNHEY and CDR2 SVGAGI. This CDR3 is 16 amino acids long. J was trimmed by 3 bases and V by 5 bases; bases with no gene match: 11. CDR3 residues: CASSRTGRAGTDTQYF. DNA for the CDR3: TGTGCCAGCAGTAGGACGGGGAGAGCGGGAACAGATACGCAGTATTTT.

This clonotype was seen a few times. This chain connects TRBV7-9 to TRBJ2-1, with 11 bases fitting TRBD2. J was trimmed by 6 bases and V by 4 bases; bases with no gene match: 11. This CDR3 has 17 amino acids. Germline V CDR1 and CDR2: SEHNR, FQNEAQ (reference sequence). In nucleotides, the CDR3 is TGTGCCAGCAGCTATGGGACTAGCGGTTTTGTGATCAATGAGCAGTTCTTC. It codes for CASSYGTSGFVINEQFF.

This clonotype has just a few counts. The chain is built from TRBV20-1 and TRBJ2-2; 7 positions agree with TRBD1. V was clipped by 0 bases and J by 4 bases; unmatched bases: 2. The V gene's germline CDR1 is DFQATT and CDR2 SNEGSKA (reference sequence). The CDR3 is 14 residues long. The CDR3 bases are TGCAGTGCTAGAGATGACAGGGCCACCGGGGAGCTGTTTTTT. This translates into CSARDDRATGELFF.

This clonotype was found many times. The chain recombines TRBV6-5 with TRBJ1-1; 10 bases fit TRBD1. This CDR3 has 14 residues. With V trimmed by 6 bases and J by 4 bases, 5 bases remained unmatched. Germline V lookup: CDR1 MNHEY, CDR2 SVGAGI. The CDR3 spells CASSSGTGVTEAFF. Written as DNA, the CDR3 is TGTGCCAGCAGCTCCGGGACAGGGGTCACTGAAGCTTTCTTT.

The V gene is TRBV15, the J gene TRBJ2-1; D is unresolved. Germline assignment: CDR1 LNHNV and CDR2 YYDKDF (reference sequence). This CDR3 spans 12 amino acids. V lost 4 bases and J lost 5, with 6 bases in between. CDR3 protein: CATSMGHNEQFF. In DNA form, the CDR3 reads TGTGCCACCAGCATGGGTCACAATGAGCAGTTCTTC.

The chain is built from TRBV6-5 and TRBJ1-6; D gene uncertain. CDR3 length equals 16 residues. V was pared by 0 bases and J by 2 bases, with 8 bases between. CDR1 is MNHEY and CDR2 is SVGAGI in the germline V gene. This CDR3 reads CASSYSAGTYNSPLHF. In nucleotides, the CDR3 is TGTGCCAGCAGTTACTCGGCAGGAACCTATAATTCACCCCTCCACTTT.

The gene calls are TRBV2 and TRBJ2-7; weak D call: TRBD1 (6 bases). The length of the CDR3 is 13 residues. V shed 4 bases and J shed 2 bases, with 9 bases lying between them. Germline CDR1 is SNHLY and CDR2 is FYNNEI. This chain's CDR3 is CASSGDTPYEQYF. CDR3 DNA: TGTGCCAGCAGTGGGGACACTCCCTACGAGCAGTACTTC.

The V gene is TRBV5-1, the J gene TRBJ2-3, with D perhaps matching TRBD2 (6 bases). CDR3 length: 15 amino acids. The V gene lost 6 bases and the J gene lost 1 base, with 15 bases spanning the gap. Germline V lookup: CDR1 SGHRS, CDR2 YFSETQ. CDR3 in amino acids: CASTPRGDRTDTQYF. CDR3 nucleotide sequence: TGCGCCAGCACCCCCCGCGGGGATCGCACAGATACGCAGTATTTT.

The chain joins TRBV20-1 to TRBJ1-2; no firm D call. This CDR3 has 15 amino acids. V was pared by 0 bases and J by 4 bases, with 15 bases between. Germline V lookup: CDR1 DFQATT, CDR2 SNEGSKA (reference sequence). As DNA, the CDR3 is TGCAGTGCTAGAGATATGGTTGGAGGTTCCTATGGCTACACCTTC. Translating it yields CSARDMVGGSYGYTF.

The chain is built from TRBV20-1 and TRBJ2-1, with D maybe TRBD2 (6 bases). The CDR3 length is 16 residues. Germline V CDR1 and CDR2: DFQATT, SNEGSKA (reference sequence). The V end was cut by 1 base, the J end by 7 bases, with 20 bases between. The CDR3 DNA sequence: TGCAGTGCTAGAGCCCGGGGACTCACAAAGGGGAATGAGCAGTTCTTC. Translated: CSARARGLTKGNEQFF.

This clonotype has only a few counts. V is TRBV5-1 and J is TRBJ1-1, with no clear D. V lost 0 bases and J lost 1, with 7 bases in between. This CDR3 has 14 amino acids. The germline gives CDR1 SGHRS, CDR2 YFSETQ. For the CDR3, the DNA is TGCGCCAGCAGCTTGGGACACGCGAACACTGAAGCTTTCTTT. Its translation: CASSLGHANTEAFF.

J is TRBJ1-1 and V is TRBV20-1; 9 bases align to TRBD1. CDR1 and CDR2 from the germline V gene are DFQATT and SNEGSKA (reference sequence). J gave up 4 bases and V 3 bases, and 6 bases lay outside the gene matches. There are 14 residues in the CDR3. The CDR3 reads CSARGTGLATEAFF. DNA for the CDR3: TGCAGTGCTAGGGGGACAGGGTTGGCCACTGAAGCTTTCTTT.

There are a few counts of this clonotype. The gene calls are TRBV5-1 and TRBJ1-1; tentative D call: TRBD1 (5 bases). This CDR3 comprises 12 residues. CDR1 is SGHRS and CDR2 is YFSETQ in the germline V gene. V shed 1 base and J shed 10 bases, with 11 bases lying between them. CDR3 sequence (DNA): TGCGCCAGCAGCTTGCAGGGTTCCGGAGCTTTCTTT. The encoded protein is CASSLQGSGAFF.

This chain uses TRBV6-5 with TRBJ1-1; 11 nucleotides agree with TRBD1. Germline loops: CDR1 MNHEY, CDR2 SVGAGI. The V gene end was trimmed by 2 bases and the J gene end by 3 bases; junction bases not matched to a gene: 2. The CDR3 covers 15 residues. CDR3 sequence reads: CASSYRGQGDTEAFF. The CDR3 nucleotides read TGTGCCAGCAGTTACCGGGGACAGGGGGACACTGAAGCTTTCTTT.

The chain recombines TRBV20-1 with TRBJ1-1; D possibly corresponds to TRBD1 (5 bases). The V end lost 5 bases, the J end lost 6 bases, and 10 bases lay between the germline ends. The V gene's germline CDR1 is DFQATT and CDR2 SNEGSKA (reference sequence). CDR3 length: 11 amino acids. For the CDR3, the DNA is TGCAGTGCTGGGGGGAAGCCTGAAGCTTTCTTT. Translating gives CSAGGKPEAFF.

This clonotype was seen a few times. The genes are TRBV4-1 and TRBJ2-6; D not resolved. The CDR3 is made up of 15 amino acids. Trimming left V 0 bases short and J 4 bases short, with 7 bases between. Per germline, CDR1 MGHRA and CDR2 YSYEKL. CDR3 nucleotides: TGCGCCAGCAGCCAAGAATCCTCCGGGGCCAACGTCCTGACTTTC. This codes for CASSQESSGANVLTF.

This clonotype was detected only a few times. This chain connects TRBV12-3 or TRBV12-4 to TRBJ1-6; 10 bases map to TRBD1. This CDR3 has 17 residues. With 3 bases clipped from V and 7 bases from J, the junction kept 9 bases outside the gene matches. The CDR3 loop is CASSFSQGGQGNSPLHF. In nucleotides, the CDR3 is TGTGCCAGCAGTTTTAGCCAAGGGGGACAGGGGAATTCACCCCTCCACTTT.

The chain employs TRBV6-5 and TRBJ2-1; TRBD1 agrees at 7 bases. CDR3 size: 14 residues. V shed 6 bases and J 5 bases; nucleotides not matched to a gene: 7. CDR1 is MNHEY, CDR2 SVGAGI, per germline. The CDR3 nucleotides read TGTGCCAGCAGGGCCGGGACAGAAGACAATGAGCAGTTCTTC. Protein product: CASRAGTEDNEQFF.

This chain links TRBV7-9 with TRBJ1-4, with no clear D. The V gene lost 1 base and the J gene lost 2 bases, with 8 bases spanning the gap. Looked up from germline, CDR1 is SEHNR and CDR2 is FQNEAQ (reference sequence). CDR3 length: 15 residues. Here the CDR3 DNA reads TGTGCCAGCAGCTTAGAACGAATTACTAATGAAAAACTGTTTTTT. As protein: CASSLERITNEKLFF.

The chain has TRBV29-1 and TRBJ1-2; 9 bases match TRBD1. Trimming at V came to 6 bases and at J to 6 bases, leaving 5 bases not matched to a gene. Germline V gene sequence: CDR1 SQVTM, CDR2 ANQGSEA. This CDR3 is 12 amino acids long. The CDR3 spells CSVGTGMDGYTF. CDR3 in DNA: TGCAGCGTCGGGACAGGGATGGATGGCTACACCTTC. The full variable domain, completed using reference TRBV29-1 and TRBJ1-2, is SAVISQKPSRDICQRGTSLTIQCQVDSQVTMMFWYRQQPGQSLTLIATANQGSEATYESGFVIDKFPISRPNLTFSTLTVSNMSPEDSSIYLCSVGTGMDGYTFGSGTRLTVV.

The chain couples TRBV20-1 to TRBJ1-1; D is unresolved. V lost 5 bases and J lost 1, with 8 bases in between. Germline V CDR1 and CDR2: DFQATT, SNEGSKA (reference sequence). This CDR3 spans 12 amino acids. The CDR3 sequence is CSAGVWNTEAFF. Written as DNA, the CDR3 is TGCAGTGCTGGCGTGTGGAACACTGAAGCTTTCTTT.

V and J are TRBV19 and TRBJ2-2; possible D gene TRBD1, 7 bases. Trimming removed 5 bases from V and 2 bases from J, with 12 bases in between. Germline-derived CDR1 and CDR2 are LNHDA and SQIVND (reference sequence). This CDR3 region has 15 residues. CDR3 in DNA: TGTGCCAGTAGTGCGGGACAGCAAAACACCGGGGAGCTGTTTTTT. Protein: CASSAGQQNTGELFF.

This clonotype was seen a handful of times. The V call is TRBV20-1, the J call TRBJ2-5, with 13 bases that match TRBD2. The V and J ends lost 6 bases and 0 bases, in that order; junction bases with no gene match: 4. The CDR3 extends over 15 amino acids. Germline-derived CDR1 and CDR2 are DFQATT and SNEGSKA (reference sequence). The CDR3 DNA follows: TGCAGTGCCGGACTAGCGGGAGCGTACCAAGAGACCCAGTACTTC. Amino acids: CSAGLAGAYQETQYF.

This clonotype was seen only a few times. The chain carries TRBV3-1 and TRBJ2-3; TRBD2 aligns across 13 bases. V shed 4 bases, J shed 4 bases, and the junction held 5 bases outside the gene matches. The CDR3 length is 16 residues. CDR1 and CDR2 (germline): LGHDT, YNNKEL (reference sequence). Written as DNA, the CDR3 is TGTGCCAGCAGCCCCGGCGGACTAGCGGGGGCAGATACGCAGTATTTT. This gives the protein CASSPGGLAGADTQYF.

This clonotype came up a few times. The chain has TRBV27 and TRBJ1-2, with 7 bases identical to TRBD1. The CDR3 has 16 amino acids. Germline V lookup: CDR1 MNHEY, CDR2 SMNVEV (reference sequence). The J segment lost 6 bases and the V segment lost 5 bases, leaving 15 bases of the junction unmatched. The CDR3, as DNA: TGTGCCAGCAGTCCAAGGGACAGTGCAATAGTTGATGGCTACACCTTC. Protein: CASSPRDSAIVDGYTF.

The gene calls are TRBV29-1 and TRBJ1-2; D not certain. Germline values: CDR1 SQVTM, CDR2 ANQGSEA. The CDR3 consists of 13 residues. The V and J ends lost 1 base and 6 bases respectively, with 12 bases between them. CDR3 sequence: CSVEGVGANGYTF. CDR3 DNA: TGCAGCGTTGAAGGAGTCGGAGCGAATGGCTACACCTTC.

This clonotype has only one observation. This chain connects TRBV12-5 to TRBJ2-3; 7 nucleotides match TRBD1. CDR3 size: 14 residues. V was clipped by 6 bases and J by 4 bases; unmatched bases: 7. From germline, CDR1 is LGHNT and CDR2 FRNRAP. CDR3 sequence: CASGGGSVADTQYF. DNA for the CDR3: TGTGCTAGTGGAGGGGGCTCTGTTGCAGATACGCAGTATTTT. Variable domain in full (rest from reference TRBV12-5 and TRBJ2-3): DARVTQTPRHKVTEMGQEVTMRCQPILGHNTVFWYRQTMMQGLELLAYFRNRAPLDDSGMPKDRFSAEMPDATLATLKIQPSEPRDSAVYFCASGGGSVADTQYFGPGTRLTVL.

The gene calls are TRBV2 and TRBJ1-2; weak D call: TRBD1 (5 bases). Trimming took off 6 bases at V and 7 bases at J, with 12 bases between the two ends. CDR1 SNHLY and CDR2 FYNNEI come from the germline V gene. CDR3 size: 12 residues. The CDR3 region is CASRETVGGYTF. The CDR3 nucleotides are TGTGCCAGCAGAGAGACAGTGGGTGGCTACACCTTC.

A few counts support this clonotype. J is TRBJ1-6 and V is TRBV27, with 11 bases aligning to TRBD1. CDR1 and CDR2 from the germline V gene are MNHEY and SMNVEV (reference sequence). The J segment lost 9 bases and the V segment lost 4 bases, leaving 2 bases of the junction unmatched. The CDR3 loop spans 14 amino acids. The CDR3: CASSSDRGRSPLHF. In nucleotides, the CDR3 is TGTGCCAGCAGTTCGGACAGGGGGCGTTCACCCCTCCACTTT.

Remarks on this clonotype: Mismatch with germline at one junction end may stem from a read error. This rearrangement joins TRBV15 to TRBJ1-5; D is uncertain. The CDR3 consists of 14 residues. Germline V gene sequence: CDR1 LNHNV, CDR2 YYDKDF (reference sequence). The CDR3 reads CVTSFVGSNQPQHF. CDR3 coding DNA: TGTGTCACCAGCTTCGTAGGGAGCAATCAGCCCCAGCATTTT.